This T cell receptor beta chain was sequenced during a study of shared T cell receptors in the human thymus. Germline CDR1 SGHVS, CDR2 FNYEAQ. This CDR3 contains 17 residues. The J segment lost 2 bases and the V segment lost 3 bases, leaving 12 bases of the junction unmatched. Sequencing was performed with immunoSEQ multiplex PCR; in TCRdb, only in-frame clones are kept and a portion is missing. Among over 65,000 clones listed, 90% to 95% were seen once. This chain connects TRBV7-6 to TRBJ1-1; 7 bases match TRBD1. This TCR derives from a human donor. The sample comprised thymocytes. The CDR3, as DNA: TGTGCCAGCAGCTTGGAAGGAAGACAGGGCCCAAACACTGAAGCTTTCTTT. As protein: CASSLEGRQGPNTEAFF.